The TCR beta chain under discussion was sequenced for a study of identical twins. Trimming took 5 bases from V and 0 from J; bases not matched to a gene: 16. Germline V gene lookup returns CDR1 SGHTA and CDR2 FQGTGA. This CDR3 contains 19 residues. This clonotype was recorded a few times. A universal primer site arose from template switching, and cDNA bore unique molecular identifiers. Via MiXCR, TCRdb re-called the 5' RACE reads, giving one row per CDR3 protein. The sample yields some 440,000 distinct CDR3 sequences, roughly a quarter seen once. These data were likewise used in another study, on T cells expressing NK-cell markers. From that study: One of eight sequenced donors was HCMV-seronegative; the other seven were seropositive. In five or six donors, dominant CD3+CD56+NKG2C+ clonotypes ranked among the top 10 CD8+ clonotypes. In four donors, these clonotypes also led the CD3+CD56-NKG2C+ fraction.

The TCR originated in a woman aged 18-29 years in good health. What was sequenced was CD4+ T cells sorted from blood. The chain uses TRBV7-3 and TRBJ2-1, with 7 bases lining up with TRBD1. CDR3 in DNA: TGTGCCAGCAGCGAGAGGGACAGTGGGCTACAGAACTCCTACAATGAGCAGTTCTTC. Translating it yields CASSERDSGLQNSYNEQFF.